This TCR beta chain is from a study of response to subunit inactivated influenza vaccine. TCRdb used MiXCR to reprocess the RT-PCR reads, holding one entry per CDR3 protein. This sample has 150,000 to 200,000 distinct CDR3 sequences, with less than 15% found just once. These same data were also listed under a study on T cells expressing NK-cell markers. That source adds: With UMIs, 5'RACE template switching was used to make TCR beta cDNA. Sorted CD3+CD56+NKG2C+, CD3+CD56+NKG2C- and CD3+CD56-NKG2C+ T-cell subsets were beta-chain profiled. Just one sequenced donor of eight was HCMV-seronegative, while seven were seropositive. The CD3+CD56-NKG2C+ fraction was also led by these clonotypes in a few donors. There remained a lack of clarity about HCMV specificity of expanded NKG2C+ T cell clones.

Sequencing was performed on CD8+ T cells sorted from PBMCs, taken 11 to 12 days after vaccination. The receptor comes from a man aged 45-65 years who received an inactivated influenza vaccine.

Here the CDR3 reads CASSFSGNNSPLHF. The CDR3 DNA follows: TGTGCCAGCAGCTTTTCAGGGAATAATTCACCCCTCCACTTT. The chain is built from TRBV7-2 and TRBJ1-6, with D perhaps matching TRBD1 (5 bases). Germline V gives CDR1 SGHTA, CDR2 FQGNSA. Trimming removed 3 bases from V and 5 bases from J, with 8 bases in between. The CDR3 has 14 residues.